These 17 T cell receptor beta chains came from one sample sequenced in a study of early T cells in non-severe SARS-CoV-2 infection. TCRdb reanalysed the 5' RACE reads using MiXCR and keeps one entry per CDR3 protein. The sample shows about 68,000 distinct CDR3 sequences, under 13% of them seen only once. The sequencing sample was made of whole blood. The receptor source for this set is an adult who was a healthcare worker with PCR-confirmed SARS-CoV-2 infection or an uninfected control (not recorded which).

This clonotype was counted only a few times. The V gene is TRBV29-1, the J gene TRBJ1-1; no definite D call. In germline, CDR1 is SQVTM, CDR2 ANQGSEA. The CDR3 covers 12 residues. Between the trimmed V and J ends, which lost 4 bases and 3 bases, there was a span of 9 bases. The CDR3 here is CSVAGPYTEAFF. CDR3 DNA: TGCAGCGTTGCTGGACCCTACACTGAAGCTTTCTTT.

This clonotype was seen repeatedly, ten times or more. The chain has TRBV3-1 and TRBJ2-2; D is unclear. The V and J ends lost 4 bases and 4 bases respectively, with 10 bases between them. In germline, CDR1 is LGHDT, CDR2 YNNKEL (reference sequence). The CDR3 spans 14 residues. In DNA, the CDR3 is TGTGCCAGCAGCCCAAGGGCTTCCACCGGGGAGCTGTTTTTT. It yields the protein CASSPRASTGELFF. The full variable domain, in which reference TRBV3-1 and TRBJ2-2 provide the parts outside the CDR3, is DTAVSQTPKYLVTQMGNDKSIKCEQNLGHDTMYWYKQDSKKFLKIMFSYNNKELIINETVPNRFSPKSPDKAHLNLHINSLELGDSAVYFCASSPRASTGELFFGEGSRLTVL.

This clonotype was detected many times. V gene TRBV12-3 or TRBV12-4 combines with J gene TRBJ1-4, with D hard to call. The CDR3 loop spans 12 amino acids. Trimming took 1 base from V and 7 from J, leaving 4 bases between them. The CDR3: CASSLGGEKLFF. The CDR3 bases are TGTGCCAGCAGTTTAGGGGGTGAAAAACTGTTTTTT.

Turning to this clonotype: Since a much larger clone is just one base distant, this may be a read error. V usage is TRBV4-1 and J usage is TRBJ2-7; 9 bases line up with TRBD1. The ends lost 3 bases at V and 4 bases at J; junction bases unmatched: 4. The germline V gene has CDR1 MGHRA and CDR2 YSYEKL. This CDR3 spans 14 amino acids. The DNA for the CDR3 is TGCGCCAGCAGCCAGTCGGGACAGGGTTACGAGCAGTACTTC. It encodes CASSQSGQGYEQYF.

This clonotype was counted only a few times. The chain uses TRBV10-3 and TRBJ2-2; D perhaps matches TRBD2 (5 bases). The V gene lost 3 bases and the J gene lost 0 bases, with 5 bases spanning the gap. This CDR3 is built from 14 residues. Germline V lookup: CDR1 ENHRY, CDR2 SYGVKD. The CDR3, as DNA: TGTGCCATCAGTGAAGCGGCGAACACCGGGGAGCTGTTTTTT. Translation gives CAISEAANTGELFF.

The rearrangement uses TRBV6-6 and TRBJ2-7; perhaps TRBD2 as D (5 bases). CDR1 is MNHNY, CDR2 SVGAGI, per germline (reference sequence). V lost 3 bases and J lost 7, with 13 bases in between. This CDR3 has 13 amino acids. The CDR3 sequence is CASSYRELREQYF. CDR3 sequence (DNA): TGTGCCAGCAGTTATCGGGAATTGAGGGAGCAGTACTTC.

There are many counts of this clonotype. This chain links TRBV4-1 with TRBJ2-7, with 8 bases aligning to TRBD1. V shed 0 bases and J 6 bases; nucleotides not matched to a gene: 7. This CDR3 region has 15 residues. Per the germline V gene, CDR1 is MGHRA and CDR2 is YSYEKL. This CDR3 is CASSQDGQGSSEQYF. Here the CDR3 DNA reads TGCGCCAGCAGCCAAGATGGACAGGGTTCGAGCGAGCAGTACTTC.

V is TRBV5-1 and J is TRBJ2-3; TRBD2 might be the D (6 bases). V lost 2 bases to trimming and J lost 5 bases, with 15 bases between them. The length of the CDR3 is 15 residues. From germline, CDR1 is SGHRS and CDR2 YFSETQ. The CDR3 sequence: CASSLLGGKEDTQYF. The DNA of the CDR3 is TGCGCCAGCAGCTTATTGGGCGGGAAGGAAGATACGCAGTATTTT.

This chain joins TRBV5-1 and TRBJ2-1; the match to TRBD2 covers 11 bases. The CDR3 runs to 16 residues. Germline loops: CDR1 SGHRS, CDR2 YFSETQ. V shed 3 bases, J shed 2 bases, and the junction held 4 bases outside the gene matches. The CDR3 DNA follows: TGCGCCAGCAGCTCTAGCGGGAGGTCAGCCTACAATGAGCAGTTCTTC. This gives the protein CASSSSGRSAYNEQFF.

The CDR3 spells CASRDALETQYF. CDR3 DNA: TGTGCCAGCAGGGACGCCCTGGAGACCCAGTACTTC. The V gene is TRBV28, the J gene TRBJ2-5; D is unresolved. Between the trimmed V and J ends, which lost 6 bases and 5 bases, there was a span of 10 bases. This CDR3 has 12 amino acids. Germline CDR1 reads MDHEN; CDR2 reads SYDVKM.

This clonotype occurred many times. This sequence joins TRBV7-6 and TRBJ2-1; either TRBD1 or TRBD2 may supply D (6 bases each). Germline V CDR1 and CDR2: SGHVS, FNYEAQ. Trimming removed 2 bases at V and 8 bases at J, with 10 bases between. The CDR3 is 13 residues long. CDR3 nucleotides: TGTGCCAGCAGCTTAAGGGGGGCGGATGAGCAGTTCTTC. This encodes CASSLRGADEQFF.

This chain uses TRBV7-8 with TRBJ2-7; D may match TRBD1 or TRBD2 (5 bases each). Looked up from germline, CDR1 is SGHVS and CDR2 is FQNEAQ. The length of the CDR3 is 12 residues. The germline V and J ends were trimmed by 5 bases and 6 bases, with 11 bases remaining between them. CDR3 in amino acids: CASSSEGFEQYF. Here the CDR3 DNA reads TGTGCCAGCAGCAGCGAGGGGTTCGAGCAGTACTTC.

The chain has TRBV6-6 and TRBJ2-4; 9 bases are shared with TRBD2. The ends lost 3 bases at V and 7 bases at J; junction bases unmatched: 7. The CDR3 extends over 15 amino acids. Germline-derived CDR1 and CDR2 are MNHNY and SVGAGI (reference sequence). The chain's CDR3 is CASSYGVTSGNIQYF. The CDR3 region has the DNA TGTGCCAGCAGTTATGGGGTCACTAGCGGGAACATTCAGTACTTC.

This clonotype was counted between two and nine times. This chain connects TRBV18 to TRBJ1-1; perhaps TRBD1 as D (5 bases). The CDR3 has 12 amino acids. V lost 5 bases and J 6 bases, leaving 10 bases between the germline ends. Looked up from germline, CDR1 is KGHSH and CDR2 is LQKENI. CDR3 sequence (DNA): TGTGCCAGCTCAACACAAGGGGCTGAAGCTTTCTTT. Protein sequence: CASSTQGAEAFF.

The rearrangement links TRBV27 to TRBJ2-6; weak D call: TRBD2 (6 bases). Germline assignment: CDR1 MNHEY and CDR2 SMNVEV (reference sequence). This CDR3 has 16 residues. Trimming removed 7 bases at V and 4 bases at J, with 17 bases between. CDR3 loop: CASTPFPGEGANVLTF. CDR3 nucleotides: TGTGCCAGCACTCCATTTCCGGGGGAAGGGGCCAACGTCCTGACTTTC. Based on the CDR3 plus reference TRBV27 and TRBJ2-6, the full variable domain is EAQVTQNPRYLITVTGKKLTVTCSQNMNHEYMSWYRQDPGLGLRQIYYSMNVEVTDKGDVPEGYKVSRKEKRNFPLILESPSPNQTSLYFCASTPFPGEGANVLTFGAGSRLTVL.

There are many counts of this clonotype. This chain connects TRBV20-1 to TRBJ1-5, with a weak D call TRBD1 (5 bases). Trimming stripped 3 bases from V and 1 base from J, with 10 bases between. CDR1 is DFQATT and CDR2 is SNEGSKA in the germline V gene (reference sequence). This CDR3 comprises 14 residues. In DNA form, the CDR3 reads TGCAGTGCTAGGCAATCAGGGAGCAATCAGCCCCAGCATTTT. Translating gives CSARQSGSNQPQHF.

Only a few counts were recorded for this clonotype. This chain uses TRBV7-6 with TRBJ1-3; D remains unclear. V lost 6 bases and J 1 base, leaving 10 bases between the germline ends. This CDR3 has 14 residues. Per germline, CDR1 SGHVS and CDR2 FNYEAQ. CDR3 sequence (DNA): TGTGCCAGCAGAGAAACAGTTTCTGGAAACACCATATATTTT. Its translation: CASRETVSGNTIYF.